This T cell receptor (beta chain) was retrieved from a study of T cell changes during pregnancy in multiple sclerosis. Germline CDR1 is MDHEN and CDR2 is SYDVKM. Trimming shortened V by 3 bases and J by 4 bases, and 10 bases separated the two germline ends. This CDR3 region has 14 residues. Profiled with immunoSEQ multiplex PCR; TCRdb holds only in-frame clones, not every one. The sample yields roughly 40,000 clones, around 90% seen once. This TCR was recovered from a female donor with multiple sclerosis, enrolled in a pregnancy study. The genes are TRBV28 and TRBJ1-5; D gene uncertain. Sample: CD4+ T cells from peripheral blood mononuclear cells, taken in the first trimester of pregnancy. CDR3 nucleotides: TGTGCCAGCAGTTTCCATTCCGGGAATCAGCCCCAGCATTTT. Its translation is CASSFHSGNQPQHF.